Shown below are 8 T cell receptor beta chains from a single sample sequenced in a study of blood T cell repertoires in COVID-19. Produced via immunoSEQ multiplex PCR; TCRdb's table is partial and in-frame only. This table has about 310,000 clones, roughly 87% appearing once. Sequencing used peripheral blood. These receptors all come from a man aged 50 to 59 with active or convalescent COVID-19.

The CDR3 nucleotides read TGTGCCAGCCCCGATGGGGGGGAGAACACTGAAGCTTTCTTT. This codes for CASPDGGENTEAFF. The chain has TRBV27 and TRBJ1-1; a weak D match, TRBD1 (5 bases). V lost 8 bases and J lost 1, with 14 bases in between. This CDR3 has 14 residues. In germline, CDR1 is MNHEY, CDR2 SMNVEV (reference sequence).

The J gene is TRBJ1-3, the V gene TRBV29-1; possibly TRBD1 for D (5 bases). V was cut by 6 bases and J by 3 bases, with 12 bases left in between. CDR3 length equals 13 residues. Germline V gene lookup returns CDR1 SQVTM and CDR2 ANQGSEA. The CDR3 region has the DNA TGCAGCGTGGGACTCAGTCTTGGAAACACCATATATTTT. This sequence encodes CSVGLSLGNTIYF.

Here the CDR3 reads CASSFHTQSKAFF. The CDR3 DNA reads TGTGCCAGCAGTTTCCACACACAGAGTAAAGCTTTCTTT. The V call is TRBV27, the J call TRBJ1-1; D gene unclear. V lost 3 bases and J lost 9, with 14 bases in between. The CDR3 covers 13 residues. The germline V gene encodes CDR1 MNHEY and CDR2 SMNVEV (reference sequence).

The CDR3 region has the DNA TGCAGTGCTAGTGCAGGGGGCAATCAGCCCCAGCATTTT. Protein product: CSASAGGNQPQHF. The chain links TRBV20-1 to TRBJ1-5; the D gene is possibly TRBD1 (6 bases). V gave up 3 bases and J gave up 2 bases, with 8 bases separating them. Germline V gene lookup returns CDR1 DFQATT and CDR2 SNEGSKA (reference sequence). This CDR3 contains 13 residues.

The rearrangement links TRBV24-1 to TRBJ2-7; no firm D call. The ends were cut back, 4 bases at V and 2 bases at J, with 5 bases in the middle. CDR3 size: 12 residues. CDR1 KGHDR and CDR2 SFDVKD come from the germline V gene. CDR3 nucleotides: TGTGCCACCAGTGACCTAACCTACGAGCAGTACTTC. Amino acids: CATSDLTYEQYF.

V and J are TRBV10-3 and TRBJ1-2; TRBD1 is a possible D gene (6 bases). CDR3 length: 15 amino acids. Trimming shortened V by 0 bases and J by 1 base, and 9 bases separated the two germline ends. The V gene's germline CDR1 is ENHRY and CDR2 SYGVKD. CDR3: CAISESQGNNYGYTF. The DNA of the CDR3 is TGTGCCATCAGTGAGTCGCAGGGGAATAACTATGGCTACACCTTC.

J is TRBJ1-1 and V is TRBV6-6, with a tentative D call TRBD1 (6 bases). Trimming took 5 bases from V and 2 from J, leaving 9 bases between them. Per the germline V gene, CDR1 is MNHNY and CDR2 is SVGAGI (reference sequence). This CDR3 has 13 amino acids. This chain's CDR3 is CASSQQGNTEAFF. CDR3 bases: TGTGCCAGCAGTCAACAGGGTAACACTGAAGCTTTCTTT.

The chain joins TRBV5-1 to TRBJ1-1; D remains unclear. From germline, CDR1 is SGHRS and CDR2 YFSETQ. The CDR3 sequence is 13 residues long. V lost 2 bases and J 1 base, leaving 6 bases between the germline ends. The CDR3 bases are TGCGCCAGCAGCTTTTCCCAGAACACTGAAGCTTTCTTT. It is translated as CASSFSQNTEAFF.